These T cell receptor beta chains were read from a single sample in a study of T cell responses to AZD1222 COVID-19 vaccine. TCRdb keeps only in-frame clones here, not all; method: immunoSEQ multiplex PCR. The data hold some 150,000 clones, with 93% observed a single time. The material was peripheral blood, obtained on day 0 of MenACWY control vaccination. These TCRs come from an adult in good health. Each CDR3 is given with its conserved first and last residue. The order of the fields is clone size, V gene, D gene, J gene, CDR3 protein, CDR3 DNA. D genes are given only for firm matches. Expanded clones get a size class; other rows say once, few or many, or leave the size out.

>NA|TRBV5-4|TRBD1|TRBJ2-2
CASSRKQGVFTGELFF
TGTGCCAGCAGCCGGAAACAGGGGGTGTTCACCGGGGAGCTGTTTTTT
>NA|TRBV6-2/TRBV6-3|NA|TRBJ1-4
CASSFGLPREKLFF
TGTGCCAGCAGTTTTGGACTACCTCGGGAAAAACTGTTTTTT
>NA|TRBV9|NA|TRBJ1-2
CASSVDPTGYYGYTF
TGTGCCAGCAGCGTAGATCCTACGGGATACTATGGCTACACCTTC
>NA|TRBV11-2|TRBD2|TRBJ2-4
CASTPIRGEKNIQYF
TGTGCCAGCACCCCTATCCGGGGGGAGAAAAACATTCAGTACTTC
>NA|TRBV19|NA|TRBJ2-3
CASSSVSWADTQYF
TGTGCCAGCTCTAGCGTAAGTTGGGCAGATACGCAGTATTTT
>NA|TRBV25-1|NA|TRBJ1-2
CASSEWGYGYTF
TGTGCCAGCAGTGAATGGGGTTATGGCTACACCTTC
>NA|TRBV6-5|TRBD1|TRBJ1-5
CASTGGQWRNQPQHF
TGTGCCAGCACGGGGGGACAGTGGCGCAATCAGCCCCAGCATTTT
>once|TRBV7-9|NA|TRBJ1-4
CASSLAATNEKLFF
TGTGCCAGCAGCTTAGCAGCAACTAATGAAAAACTGTTTTTT
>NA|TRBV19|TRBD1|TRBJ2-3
CASRRTGASTDTQYF
TGTGCCAGTAGAAGGACAGGGGCTAGCACAGATACGCAGTATTTT
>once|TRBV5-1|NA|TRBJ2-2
CASSEQGTGELFF
TGCGCCAGCAGCGAACAGGGCACCGGGGAGCTGTTTTTT
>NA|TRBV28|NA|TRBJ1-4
CASSLSSEKLFF
TGTGCCAGCAGTTTGTCGAGTGAAAAACTGTTTTTT
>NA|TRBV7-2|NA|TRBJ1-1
CASSLGAGGTEAFF
TGTGCCAGCAGCTTAGGTGCAGGAGGGACTGAAGCTTTCTTT
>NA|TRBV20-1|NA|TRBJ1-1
CSASTNTEAFF
TGCAGTGCTAGCACTAACACTGAAGCTTTCTTT
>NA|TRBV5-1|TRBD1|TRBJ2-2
CASSLLRGQTGELFF
TGCGCCAGCAGCTTGCTTAGGGGACAGACCGGGGAGCTGTTTTTT
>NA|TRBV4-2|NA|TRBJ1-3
CASSHWTDPRSGNTIYF
TGTGCCAGCAGCCACTGGACAGACCCCCGCTCTGGAAACACCATATATTTT
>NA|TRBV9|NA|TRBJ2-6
CASSSPGSGANVLTF
TGTGCCAGCAGCTCTCCGGGCTCTGGGGCCAACGTCCTGACTTTC
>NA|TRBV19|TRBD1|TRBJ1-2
CASSTLPRTGEGYTF
TGTGCCAGTAGTACCCTCCCCCGGACAGGGGAAGGCTACACCTTC